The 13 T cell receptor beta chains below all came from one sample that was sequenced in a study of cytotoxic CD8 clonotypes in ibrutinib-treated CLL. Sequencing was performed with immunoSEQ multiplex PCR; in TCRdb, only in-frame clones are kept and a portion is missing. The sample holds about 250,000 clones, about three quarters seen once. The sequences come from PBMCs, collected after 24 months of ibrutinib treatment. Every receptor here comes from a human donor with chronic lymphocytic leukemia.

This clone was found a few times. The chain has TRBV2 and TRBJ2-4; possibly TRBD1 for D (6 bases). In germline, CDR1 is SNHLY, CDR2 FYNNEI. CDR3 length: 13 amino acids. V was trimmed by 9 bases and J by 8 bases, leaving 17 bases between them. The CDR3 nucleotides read TGTGCCAGTACAGGGATGAAAAACGACATTCAGTACTTC. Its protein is CASTGMKNDIQYF.

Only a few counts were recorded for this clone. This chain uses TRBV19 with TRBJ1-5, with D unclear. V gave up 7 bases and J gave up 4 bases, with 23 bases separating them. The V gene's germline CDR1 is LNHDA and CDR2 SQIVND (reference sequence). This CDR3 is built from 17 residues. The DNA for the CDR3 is TGTGCCAGTAACGACTTTTCGACCGGACGGGGTAATCAGCCCCAGCATTTT. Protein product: CASNDFSTGRGNQPQHF.

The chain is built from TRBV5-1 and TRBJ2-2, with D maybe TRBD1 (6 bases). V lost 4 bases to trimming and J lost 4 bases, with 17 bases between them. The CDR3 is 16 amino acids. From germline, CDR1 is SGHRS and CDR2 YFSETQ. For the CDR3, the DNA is TGCGCCAGCAGCAACCCAGGGGCCCGAGGCACCGGGGAGCTGTTTTTT. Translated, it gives CASSNPGARGTGELFF.

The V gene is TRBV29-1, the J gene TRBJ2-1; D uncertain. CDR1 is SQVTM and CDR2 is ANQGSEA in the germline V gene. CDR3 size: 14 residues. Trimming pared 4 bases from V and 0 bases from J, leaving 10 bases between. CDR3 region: CSVVETNSYNEQFF. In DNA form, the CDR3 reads TGCAGCGTTGTCGAGACGAACTCCTACAATGAGCAGTTCTTC.

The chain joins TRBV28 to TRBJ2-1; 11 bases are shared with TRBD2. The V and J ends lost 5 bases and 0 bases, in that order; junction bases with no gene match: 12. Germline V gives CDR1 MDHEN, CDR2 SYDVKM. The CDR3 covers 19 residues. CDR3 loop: CASSHPGTSGKSSYNEQFF. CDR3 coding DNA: TGTGCCAGCAGTCACCCCGGGACTAGCGGTAAAAGCTCCTACAATGAGCAGTTCTTC.

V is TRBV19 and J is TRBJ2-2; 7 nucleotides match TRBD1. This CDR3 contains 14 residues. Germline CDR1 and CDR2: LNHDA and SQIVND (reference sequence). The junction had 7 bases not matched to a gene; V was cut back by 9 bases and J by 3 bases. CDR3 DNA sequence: TGTGCCAGCAATACCGGACAGGACACCGGGGAGCTGTTTTTT. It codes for CASNTGQDTGELFF.

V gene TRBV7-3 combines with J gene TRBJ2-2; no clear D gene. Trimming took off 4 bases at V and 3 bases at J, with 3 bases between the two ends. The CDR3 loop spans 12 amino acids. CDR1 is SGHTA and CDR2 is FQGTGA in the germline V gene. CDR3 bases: TGTGCCAGCAGCTCGTACACCGGGGAGCTGTTTTTT. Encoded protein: CASSSYTGELFF.

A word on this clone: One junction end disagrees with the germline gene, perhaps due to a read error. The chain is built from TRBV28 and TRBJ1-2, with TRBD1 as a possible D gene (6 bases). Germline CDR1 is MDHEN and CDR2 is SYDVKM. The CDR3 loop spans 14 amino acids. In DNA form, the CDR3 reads TGTGCCAGCAGTTTATCAATTTTGAAGGCGGCAGGGGCCTTC. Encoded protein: CASSLSILKAAGAF.

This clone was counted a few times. CDR3 nucleotide sequence: TGTGCCAGCAGCTCTACTCCAGATACGCAGTATTTT. It is translated as CASSSTPDTQYF. The chain uses TRBV7-9 and TRBJ2-3; D is uncertain. The CDR3 consists of 12 residues. Germline V gene sequence: CDR1 SEHNR, CDR2 FQNEAQ (reference sequence). The ends were cut back, 4 bases at V and 4 bases at J, with 6 bases in the middle.

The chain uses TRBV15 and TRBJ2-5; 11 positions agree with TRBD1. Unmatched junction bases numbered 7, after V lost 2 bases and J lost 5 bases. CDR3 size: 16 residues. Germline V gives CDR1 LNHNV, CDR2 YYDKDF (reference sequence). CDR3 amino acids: CATSRLRTGGLETQYF. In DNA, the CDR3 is TGTGCCACCAGCAGACTTCGGACAGGGGGCTTGGAGACCCAGTACTTC.

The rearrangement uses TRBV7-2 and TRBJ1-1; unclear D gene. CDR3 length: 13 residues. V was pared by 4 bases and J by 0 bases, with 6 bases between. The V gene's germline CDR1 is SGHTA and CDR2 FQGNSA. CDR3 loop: CASSSTVNTEAFF. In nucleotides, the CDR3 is TGTGCCAGCAGCTCGACGGTGAACACTGAAGCTTTCTTT.

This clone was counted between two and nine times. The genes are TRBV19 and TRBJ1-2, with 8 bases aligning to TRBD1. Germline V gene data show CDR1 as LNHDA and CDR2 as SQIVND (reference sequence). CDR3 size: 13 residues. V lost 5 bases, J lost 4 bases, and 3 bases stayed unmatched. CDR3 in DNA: TGTGCCAGTAGTCATGGGACAGGCTATGGCTACACCTTC. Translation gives CASSHGTGYGYTF.

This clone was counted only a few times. The CDR3 region has the DNA TGTGCCAGCAGCAAGGGACAGGCGAACACTGAAGCTTTCTTT. Its translation is CASSKGQANTEAFF. The J gene is TRBJ1-1, the V gene TRBV11-3, with TRBD1 identical over 8 bases. This CDR3 is built from 14 residues. V dropped 5 bases and J dropped 1; count of bases not matched to a gene: 3. Looked up from germline, CDR1 is SGHNT and CDR2 is YENEEA.